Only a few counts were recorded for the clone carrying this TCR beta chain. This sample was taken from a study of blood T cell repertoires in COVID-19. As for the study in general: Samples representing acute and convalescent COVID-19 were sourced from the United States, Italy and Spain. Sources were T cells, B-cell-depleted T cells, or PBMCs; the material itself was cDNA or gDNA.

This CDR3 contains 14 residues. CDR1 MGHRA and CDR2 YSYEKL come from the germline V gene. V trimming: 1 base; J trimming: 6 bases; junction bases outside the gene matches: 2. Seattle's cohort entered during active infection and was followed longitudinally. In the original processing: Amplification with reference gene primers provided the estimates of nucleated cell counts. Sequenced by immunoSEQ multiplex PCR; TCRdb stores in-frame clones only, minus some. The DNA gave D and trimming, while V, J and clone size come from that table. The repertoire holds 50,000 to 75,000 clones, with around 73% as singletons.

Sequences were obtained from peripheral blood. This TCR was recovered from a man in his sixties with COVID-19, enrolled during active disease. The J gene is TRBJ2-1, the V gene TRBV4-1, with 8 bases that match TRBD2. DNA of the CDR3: TGCGCCAGCAGCCAAGTAGCGGGGCTCAATGAGCAGTTCTTC. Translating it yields CASSQVAGLNEQFF.